This TCR beta chain originates from a study of control samples from healthy donors and cancer patients. The method was immunoSEQ multiplex PCR; TCRdb's version includes in-frame clones alone and lacks a portion of them. Seen here are 55,000 to 65,000 clones, more than 75% observed once, and the top ten hold about an eighth. V was pared by 4 bases and J by 14 bases, with 8 bases of the junction left unmatched. The CDR3 totals 12 residues. Germline V gene lookup returns CDR1 LGHDT and CDR2 YNNKEL (reference sequence). This clonotype originated in an older woman with lung cancer. The J gene is TRBJ2-1, the V gene TRBV3-1 (or the pseudogene TRBV3-2), with 7 bases fitting TRBD1. Sequencing input: PBMCs. The CDR3 nucleotides read TGTGCCAGCAGCCTAACCGGGACAGCCGAGTTCTTC. This sequence encodes CASSLTGTAEFF.